This note documents a single TCR beta chain sequence. These data are taken from a study of cytomegalovirus exposure and HLA in healthy donors. V lost 3 bases to trimming and J lost 1 base, with 9 bases between them. The CDR3 spans 14 residues. CDR1 is LNHDA, CDR2 SQIVND, per germline (reference sequence). The PCR used 60 Vbeta and 13 Jbeta primers. The assay was immunoSEQ multiplex PCR, and TCRdb's table has in-frame clones only and misses some. The repertoire holds roughly 200,000 clones, around 79% seen once, with 0.5% to 0.55% in the top ten. The sequence came from a woman in her forties or fifties in good health and CMV-seronegative. This chain connects TRBV19 to TRBJ2-5; a weak D match, TRBD2 (5 bases). The material sequenced was PBMCs. CDR3 sequence (DNA): TGTGCCAGTAGTATCGCGGGCAGCCAAGAGACCCAGTACTTC. Protein product: CASSIAGSQETQYF.